The text below deals with one T cell receptor (beta chain). Under the authors' procedure: Reference gene primer amplification yielded estimated nucleated cell counts. Libraries were prepared by immunoSEQ multiplex PCR; TCRdb keeps only in-frame clonotypes and omits some of them. The DNA was the basis for D and trimming; V, J and clone size are from that table. The sample has about 350,000 clones, around 90% seen once. The sample is drawn from a study of blood T cell repertoires in COVID-19. Study background: There were acute and convalescent COVID-19 samples, and they came from the United States, Italy and Spain. PBMCs, B-cell-depleted T cells, or T cells provided the cDNA or gDNA that made up the material.

The CDR3 sequence is 15 residues long. CDR1 MNHEY and CDR2 SMNVEV come from the germline V gene (reference sequence). Losses at the gene ends were 7 bases for V and 4 bases for J; bases not matched to a gene: 8. Sequencing used peripheral blood. V is TRBV27 and J is TRBJ2-2; TRBD2 matches at 8 bases. The clonotype comes from a woman between 18 and 30 years old who had recovered from COVID-19. CDR3 residues: CASTSPGGPTGELFF. The CDR3 DNA reads as TGTGCCAGCACCTCACCGGGAGGGCCCACCGGGGAGCTGTTTTTT.